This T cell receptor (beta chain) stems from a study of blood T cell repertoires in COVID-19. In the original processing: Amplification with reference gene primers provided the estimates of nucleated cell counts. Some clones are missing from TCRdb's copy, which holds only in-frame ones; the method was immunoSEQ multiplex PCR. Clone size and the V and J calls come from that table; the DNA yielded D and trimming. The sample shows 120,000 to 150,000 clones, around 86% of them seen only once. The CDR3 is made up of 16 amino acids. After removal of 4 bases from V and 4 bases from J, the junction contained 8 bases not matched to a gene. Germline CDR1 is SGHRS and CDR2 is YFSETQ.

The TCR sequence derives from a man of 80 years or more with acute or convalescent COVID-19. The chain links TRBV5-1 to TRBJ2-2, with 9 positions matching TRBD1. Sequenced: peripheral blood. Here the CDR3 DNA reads TGCGCCAGCAGCCGGCCCCGGGACAGGGTCACCGGGGAGCTGTTTTTT. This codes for CASSRPRDRVTGELFF.